Below, 29 T cell receptor beta chains from the same sample are listed, as sequenced in a study of blood T cell repertoires in COVID-19. TCRdb's copy holds only in-frame clones and misses some; the assay was immunoSEQ multiplex PCR. The data hold about 60,000 clones, with about 88% observed a single time. The sequenced sample consisted of peripheral blood. The receptors here all came from a human donor in a cohort sampled during active COVID-19.

V gene TRBV5-1 combines with J gene TRBJ1-5; 8 bases map to TRBD1. The V gene end was trimmed by 4 bases and the J gene end by 4 bases; junction bases not matched to a gene: 4. The CDR3 has 14 residues. Germline V gene data show CDR1 as SGHRS and CDR2 as YFSETQ. CDR3 in amino acids: CASSTGQGNQPQHF. Here the CDR3 DNA reads TGCGCCAGCAGCACAGGACAGGGAAATCAGCCCCAGCATTTT.

The chain carries TRBV7-2 and TRBJ2-1, with 7 positions matching TRBD2. Germline values: CDR1 SGHTA, CDR2 FQGNSA. This CDR3 region has 15 residues. V lost 5 bases, J lost 2 bases, and 6 bases stayed unmatched. DNA for the CDR3: TGTGCCAGCAGCCTGCTAGCGGTGACCTACAATGAGCAGTTCTTC. Translation: CASSLLAVTYNEQFF.

The chain couples TRBV24-1 to TRBJ2-1; 10 nucleotides match TRBD2. This CDR3 spans 15 amino acids. The germline V gene has CDR1 KGHDR and CDR2 SFDVKD. The V segment lost 6 bases and the J segment 8 bases; nucleotides outside the gene matches: 9. The CDR3 is CATSTASGRSDEQFF. The CDR3 nucleotides read TGTGCCACCAGTACTGCTAGCGGGAGATCAGATGAGCAGTTCTTC.

This chain joins TRBV24-1 and TRBJ2-5; D not resolved. This CDR3 spans 13 amino acids. CDR1 is KGHDR and CDR2 is SFDVKD in the germline V gene. The V end was cut by 4 bases, the J end by 5 bases, with 10 bases between. CDR3: CATSDPPEETQYF. The CDR3 coding sequence is TGTGCCACCAGTGACCCTCCTGAGGAGACCCAGTACTTC.

This rearrangement joins TRBV6-5 to TRBJ1-2; D is uncertain. Trimming took off 5 bases at V and 5 bases at J, with 12 bases between the two ends. In germline, CDR1 is MNHEY, CDR2 SVGAGI. This CDR3 has 13 amino acids. CDR3 nucleotides: TGTGCCAGCAGTCCGACTGGATTGTATGGCTACACCTTC. Translating it yields CASSPTGLYGYTF.

The CDR3 loop reads CSASVSGQSYEQYF. CDR3 DNA sequence: TGCAGTGCTAGTGTCTCGGGACAATCCTACGAGCAGTACTTC. The chain has TRBV20-1 and TRBJ2-7; D might be TRBD1 (6 bases). V dropped 3 bases and J dropped 1 base, with 13 bases sitting between them. CDR1 is DFQATT and CDR2 is SNEGSKA in the germline V gene (reference sequence). This CDR3 spans 14 amino acids.

The gene calls are TRBV19 and TRBJ2-1, with a weak D call TRBD1 (6 bases). This CDR3 spans 16 amino acids. Trimming cost V 5 bases and J 5 bases, with 19 bases left between them. Germline-derived CDR1 and CDR2 are LNHDA and SQIVND (reference sequence). CDR3 sequence (DNA): TGTGCCAGTAGTCCCAGGGGTAGCGTGTCGGACAATGAGCAGTTCTTC. Amino acid sequence: CASSPRGSVSDNEQFF.

The V gene is TRBV6-5, the J gene TRBJ1-1, with 7 bases aligning to TRBD1. Germline V gene lookup returns CDR1 MNHEY and CDR2 SVGAGI. The CDR3 is 13 residues long. V dropped 5 bases and J dropped 8; count of bases not matched to a gene: 8. The CDR3 protein is CASSQSRQGEAFF. The CDR3 nucleotides are TGTGCCAGCAGTCAATCGAGACAGGGAGAAGCTTTCTTT.

V usage is TRBV7-9 and J usage is TRBJ2-3, with 9 bases that match TRBD1. Germline assignment: CDR1 SEHNR and CDR2 FQNEAQ (reference sequence). The CDR3 has 16 residues. V lost 5 bases and J lost 3; bases outside the gene matches: 9. CDR3 sequence (DNA): TGTGCCAGCAGCCCCCGACAGGGGGGATCGACAGATACGCAGTATTTT. Its protein is CASSPRQGGSTDTQYF.

The chain has TRBV9 and TRBJ1-1, with D possibly being TRBD1 (6 bases). CDR1 is SGDLS, CDR2 YYNGEE, per germline. This CDR3 has 15 residues. The ends were cut back, 3 bases at V and 5 bases at J, with 17 bases in the middle. CDR3 sequence: CASSGGGTSQTEAFF. The CDR3 nucleotides are TGTGCCAGCAGCGGGGGAGGGACATCTCAAACTGAAGCTTTCTTT. Together with reference TRBV9 and TRBJ1-1, the CDR3 gives the full variable domain: DSGVTQTPKHLITATGQRVTLRCSPRSGDLSVYWYQQSLDQGLQFLIQYYNGEERAKGNILERFSAQQFPDLHSELNLSSLELGDSALYFCASSGGGTSQTEAFFGQGTRLTVV.

The chain recombines TRBV5-1 with TRBJ2-3; D not resolved. V lost 0 bases, J lost 6 bases, and 8 bases lay in between. Germline V gene data show CDR1 as SGHRS and CDR2 as YFSETQ. The CDR3 consists of 13 residues. The CDR3 loop reads CASSLAEFDTQYF. The CDR3, as DNA: TGCGCCAGCAGCTTGGCCGAGTTTGATACGCAGTATTTT.

This clone was counted a single time. This chain connects TRBV28 to TRBJ2-1; the D gene is possibly TRBD1 (6 bases). Between the trimmed V and J ends, which lost 7 bases and 6 bases, there was a span of 13 bases. This CDR3 comprises 13 residues. CDR1 and CDR2 from the germline V gene are MDHEN and SYDVKM. The CDR3 reads CASTTRQANEQFF. The CDR3 DNA sequence: TGTGCCAGCACCACCCGACAGGCCAATGAGCAGTTCTTC.

The CDR3 sequence: CASSLRTGGTETQYF. The CDR3 DNA follows: TGTGCCAGCAGTCTCAGGACAGGGGGAACGGAGACCCAGTACTTC. The rearrangement joins TRBV2 to TRBJ2-5; 10 nucleotides match TRBD1. The junction had 8 bases not matched to a gene; V was cut back by 5 bases and J by 5 bases. Germline lookup yields CDR1 SNHLY and CDR2 FYNNEI. This CDR3 spans 15 amino acids.

The rearrangement uses TRBV5-1 and TRBJ2-7; D may be TRBD2 (5 bases). Germline CDR1 and CDR2: SGHRS and YFSETQ. This CDR3 has 13 amino acids. V lost 5 bases, J lost 4 bases, and 13 bases lay in between. In nucleotides, the CDR3 is TGCGCCAGCAGGGGAGATGGATTGTACGAGCAGTACTTC. It encodes CASRGDGLYEQYF.

Written as DNA, the CDR3 is TGTGCCAGCTCCTCCGGGACACCTACTAGCACAGATACGCAGTATTTT. As protein: CASSSGTPTSTDTQYF. This chain joins TRBV18 and TRBJ2-3, with D possibly being TRBD1 (6 bases). V was clipped by 6 bases and J by 0 bases, with 16 bases between them. Germline assignment: CDR1 KGHSH and CDR2 LQKENI. CDR3 length: 16 residues. Full variable domain (outside the CDR3, taken from reference TRBV18 and TRBJ2-3): NAGVMQNPRHLVRRRGQEARLRCSPMKGHSHVYWYRQLPEEGLKFMVYLQKENIIDESGMPKERFSAEFPKEGPSILRIQQVVRGDSAAYFCASSSGTPTSTDTQYFGPGTRLTVL.

The J gene is TRBJ2-6, the V gene TRBV5-1, with a tentative D call TRBD1 (5 bases). CDR1 and CDR2 from the germline V gene are SGHRS and YFSETQ. This CDR3 has 16 amino acids. V was clipped by 6 bases and J by 0 bases, with 13 bases between them. The CDR3 spells CASTLGQNSGANVLTF. CDR3 nucleotides: TGCGCCAGCACCCTGGGGCAGAACTCTGGGGCCAACGTCCTGACTTTC.

The genes are TRBV7-8 and TRBJ1-6; D uncertain. The CDR3 contains 12 residues. CDR1 and CDR2 from the germline V gene are SGHVS and FQNEAQ. The V end lost 3 bases, the J end lost 8 bases, and 5 bases lay between the germline ends. The CDR3 loop is CASSFADSPLHF. The DNA of the CDR3 is TGTGCCAGCAGCTTTGCAGATTCACCCCTCCACTTT.

This chain links TRBV10-2 with TRBJ2-7; no firm D call. The germline V and J ends were trimmed by 7 bases and 6 bases, with 16 bases remaining between them. CDR1 is WSHSY, CDR2 SAAADI, per germline. The CDR3 is 13 residues long. The CDR3: CASTGFQPSEQYF. The CDR3 coding sequence is TGCGCCAGCACCGGGTTCCAACCTTCCGAGCAGTACTTC.

This chain links TRBV6-2 or TRBV6-3 with TRBJ1-5; D uncertain. V was pared by 5 bases and J by 4 bases, with 6 bases between. In germline, CDR1 is MNHEY, CDR2 SVGEGT. The CDR3 is 12 amino acids. The CDR3 spells CASSTSNQPQHF. CDR3 nucleotides: TGTGCCAGCAGTACGAGTAATCAGCCCCAGCATTTT.

This clone occurred a few times. This chain uses TRBV19 with TRBJ2-1; TRBD2 is a possible D gene (5 bases). Trimming removed 1 base from V and 9 bases from J, with 13 bases in between. Per the germline V gene, CDR1 is LNHDA and CDR2 is SQIVND (reference sequence). This CDR3 is 14 amino acids long. The CDR3 loop is CASSIGTLAIEQFF. CDR3 DNA sequence: TGTGCCAGTAGTATAGGTACGCTAGCCATTGAGCAGTTCTTC.

The J gene is TRBJ2-2, the V gene TRBV11-1; TRBD1 agrees at 11 bases. This CDR3 spans 16 amino acids. After removal of 5 bases from V and 5 bases from J, the junction contained 7 bases not matched to a gene. Per germline, CDR1 SGHAT and CDR2 FQDESV (reference sequence). This chain's CDR3 is CASSPGQGARTGELFF. Written as DNA, the CDR3 is TGTGCCAGCAGCCCAGGACAGGGGGCTCGGACCGGGGAGCTGTTTTTT.

J is TRBJ2-3 and V is TRBV2; D uncertain. V lost 7 bases to trimming and J lost 3 bases, with 14 bases between them. CDR3 size: 14 residues. Germline V gene data show CDR1 as SNHLY and CDR2 as FYNNEI. DNA of the CDR3: TGTGCCAGCACCGCCGAACTACGGACAGATACGCAGTATTTT. Protein: CASTAELRTDTQYF. Together with reference TRBV2 and TRBJ2-3, the CDR3 gives the full variable domain: EPEVTQTPSHQVTQMGQEVILRCVPISNHLYFYWYRQILGQKVEFLVSFYNNEISEKSEIFDDQFSVERPDGSNFTLKIRSTKLEDSAMYFCASTAELRTDTQYFGPGTRLTVL.

As DNA, the CDR3 is TGTGCCAGCAGCTTAGGACTAGCGGGAGGACAAGAGACCCAGTACTTC. Protein sequence: CASSLGLAGGQETQYF. The chain combines TRBV7-2 with TRBJ2-5; TRBD2 aligns across 13 bases. The V gene end was trimmed by 1 base and the J gene end by 2 bases; junction bases not matched to a gene: 1. The V gene's germline CDR1 is SGHTA and CDR2 FQGNSA. The CDR3 covers 16 residues. Filled out from reference TRBV7-2 and TRBJ2-5, the complete variable domain reads GAGVSQSPSNKVTEKGKDVELRCDPISGHTALYWYRQSLGQGLEFLIYFQGNSAPDKSGLPSDRFSAERTGGSVSTLTIQRTQQEDSAVYLCASSLGLAGGQETQYFGPGTRLLVL.

A note on this clone: One end of the junction fails to match germline, which may point to a read error. The chain combines TRBV5-1 with TRBJ1-1, with D tentatively TRBD1 (6 bases). CDR3 length equals 13 residues. Germline CDR1 SGHRS, CDR2 YFSETQ. CDR3 sequence (DNA): TGCGCCAGCAGCTCCAGGTGGGACACGGAAGCTTTCTTT. The encoded protein is CASSSRWDTEAFF.

This chain joins TRBV5-1 and TRBJ2-7, with D possibly TRBD2 on 6 matching bases. V was shortened by 1 base and J by 4 bases, with 9 bases between the two germline ends. Germline V gene data show CDR1 as SGHRS and CDR2 as YFSETQ. CDR3 length equals 13 residues. In nucleotides, the CDR3 is TGCGCCAGCAGCTTGAGGGCGGGATACGAGCAGTACTTC. Its translation is CASSLRAGYEQYF.

V is TRBV30 and J is TRBJ1-5, with 9 bases that match TRBD1. The CDR3 covers 15 residues. The V gene end was trimmed by 3 bases and the J gene end by 4 bases; junction bases not matched to a gene: 7. Germline V CDR1 and CDR2: GTSNPN, SVGIG (reference sequence). The CDR3 sequence is CAWSRGGQGNQPQHF. The CDR3 DNA follows: TGTGCCTGGAGCAGGGGGGGACAGGGAAATCAGCCCCAGCATTTT. Drawing the rest from reference TRBV30 and TRBJ1-5, the complete variable domain is SQTIHQWPATLVQPVGSPLSLECTVEGTSNPNLYWYRQAAGRGLQLLFYSVGIGQISSEVPQNLSASRPQDRQFILSSKKLLLSDSGFYLCAWSRGGQGNQPQHFGDGTRLSIL.

DNA of the CDR3: TGTGCCAGCCGAACAGGGTCGGATCAGCCCCAGCATTTT. Translation: CASRTGSDQPQHF. The chain is built from TRBV6-5 and TRBJ1-5; D might be TRBD1 (6 bases). V was pared by 8 bases and J by 5 bases, with 13 bases between. This CDR3 has 13 amino acids. Germline CDR1 is MNHEY and CDR2 is SVGAGI.

The chain recombines TRBV19 with TRBJ1-4, with 8 nucleotides matching TRBD1. This CDR3 comprises 15 residues. The J segment lost 10 bases and the V segment lost 5 bases, leaving 12 bases of the junction unmatched. CDR1 LNHDA and CDR2 SQIVND come from the germline V gene (reference sequence). The CDR3 loop is CASSDPGTGPAKLFF. The CDR3 nucleotides are TGTGCCAGTAGTGACCCCGGGACAGGTCCTGCAAAACTGTTTTTT. Full variable domain (outside the CDR3, taken from reference TRBV19 and TRBJ1-4): DGGITQSPKYLFRKEGQNVTLSCEQNLNHDAMYWYRQDPGQGLRLIYYSQIVNDFQKGDIAEGYSVSREKKESFPLTVTSAQKNPTAFYLCASSDPGTGPAKLFFGSGTQLSVL.

This CDR3 reads CASSAGQGYEQYF. For the CDR3, the DNA is TGCGCCAGCAGCGCGGGACAGGGATACGAGCAGTACTTC. This chain uses TRBV5-1 with TRBJ2-7, with 9 bases aligning to TRBD1. The CDR3 is 13 amino acids. V shed 4 bases and J 4 bases; nucleotides not matched to a gene: 3. Germline CDR1 SGHRS, CDR2 YFSETQ.